This T cell receptor (beta chain) was profiled in a study of human T cells and chemical hapten exposure. Time point noted: pre-sensitization, week 0. As for treatment: therapeutic diphenylcyclopropenone sensitization with weekly scalp DPC. Each CDR3 protein gets one entry after TCRdb re-called the RACE reads with MiXCR. This sample has fewer than 300,000 distinct CDR3 sequences; around 7.7% occur once, and the top ten carry 0.9% to 1.5%. This CDR3 is 11 amino acids long. V lost 5 bases, J lost 7 bases, and 8 bases lay in between. In germline, CDR1 is SQVTM, CDR2 ANQGSEA. This clonotype was seen a few times.

V gene TRBV29-1 combines with J gene TRBJ2-2; TRBD2 might be the D (6 bases). This clonotype originated in a man between 18 and 29 years old with alopecia areata. Some clones in this sample may be carry-over from other donors' samples. The sample in question was whole blood, obtained in connection with sensitization to the hapten diphenylcyclopropenone (DPC). This CDR3 reads CSVLEGGELFF. The DNA of the CDR3 is TGCAGCGTTCTGGAGGGCGGGGAGCTGTTTTTT.